This TCR beta chain emerged from a study of blood T cell repertoires in COVID-19. Study background: Nucleic acid was either cDNA or gDNA, and it came from T cells, B-cell-depleted T cells, or PBMCs.

Source study methods: Estimation of nucleated cell counts was performed using reference gene primer amplification. Sequencing used immunoSEQ multiplex PCR; TCRdb keeps in-frame clones, though not all of them. V and J calls and clone size follow that table, whereas D and trimming were derived from the DNA. The profile shows 30,000 or so clones, about 90% of them singletons. This CDR3 has 15 residues. The germline CDR1 and CDR2 sequences are MGHRA and YSYEKL. V lost 1 base to trimming and J lost 4 bases; unmatched junction nucleotides: 3. Sequencing was carried out using peripheral blood. The rearrangement links TRBV4-1 to TRBJ2-7; 11 bases align to TRBD2. This TCR was recovered from a human donor with active COVID-19. The donor label of this sample is uncertain. The chain's CDR3 is CASSQVGTSGYEQYF. For the CDR3, the DNA is TGCGCCAGCAGCCAAGTCGGGACTAGCGGTTACGAGCAGTACTTC.